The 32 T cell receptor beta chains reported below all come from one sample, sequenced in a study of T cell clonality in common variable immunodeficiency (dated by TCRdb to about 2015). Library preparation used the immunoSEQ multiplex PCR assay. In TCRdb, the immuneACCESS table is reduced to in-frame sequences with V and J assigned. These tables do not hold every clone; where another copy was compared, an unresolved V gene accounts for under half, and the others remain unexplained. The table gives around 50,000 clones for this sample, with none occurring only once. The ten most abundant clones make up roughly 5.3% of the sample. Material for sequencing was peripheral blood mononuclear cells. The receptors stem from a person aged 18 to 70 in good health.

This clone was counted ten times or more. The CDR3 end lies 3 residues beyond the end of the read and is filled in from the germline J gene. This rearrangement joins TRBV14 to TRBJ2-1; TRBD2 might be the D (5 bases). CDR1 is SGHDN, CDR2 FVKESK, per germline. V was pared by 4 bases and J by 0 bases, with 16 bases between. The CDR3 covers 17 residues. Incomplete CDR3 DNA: TGTGCCAGCAGCCCCTTAGGAGCGGCAAGCTCCTACAATGAG. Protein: CASSPLGAASSYNE. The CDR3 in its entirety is CASSPLGAASSYNEQFF.

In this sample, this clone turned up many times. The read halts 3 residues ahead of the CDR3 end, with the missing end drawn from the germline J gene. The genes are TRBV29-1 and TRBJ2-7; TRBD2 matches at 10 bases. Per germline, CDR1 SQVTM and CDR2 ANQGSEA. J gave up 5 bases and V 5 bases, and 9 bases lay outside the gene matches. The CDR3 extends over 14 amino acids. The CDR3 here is CSVQRTSGSHEQYF. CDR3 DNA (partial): TGCAGCGTTCAAAGGACTAGCGGTTCACACGAG.

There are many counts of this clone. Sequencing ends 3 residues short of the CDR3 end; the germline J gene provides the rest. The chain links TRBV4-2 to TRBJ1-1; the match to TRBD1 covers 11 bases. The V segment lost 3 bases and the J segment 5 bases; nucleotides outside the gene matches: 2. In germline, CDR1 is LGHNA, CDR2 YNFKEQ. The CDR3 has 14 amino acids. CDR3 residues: CASSQDRGRTEAFF. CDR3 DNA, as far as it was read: TGTGCCAGCAGCCAGGACAGGGGGCGAACTGAA.

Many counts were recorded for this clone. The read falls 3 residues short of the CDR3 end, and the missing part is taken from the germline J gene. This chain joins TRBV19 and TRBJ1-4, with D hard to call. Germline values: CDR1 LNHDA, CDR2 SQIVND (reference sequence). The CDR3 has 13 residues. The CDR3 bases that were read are TGTGCCAGTAGTATAGTTAGCGGTGGGATA. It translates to CASSIVSGGI. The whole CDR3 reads CASSIVSGGILFF.

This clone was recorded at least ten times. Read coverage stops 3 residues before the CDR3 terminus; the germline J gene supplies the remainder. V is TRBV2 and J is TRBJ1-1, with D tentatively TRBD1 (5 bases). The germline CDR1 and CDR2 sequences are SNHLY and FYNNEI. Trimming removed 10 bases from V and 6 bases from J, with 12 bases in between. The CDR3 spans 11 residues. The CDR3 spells CATGVGPEAFF. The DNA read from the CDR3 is TGTGCCACCGGAGTGGGGCCTGAA.

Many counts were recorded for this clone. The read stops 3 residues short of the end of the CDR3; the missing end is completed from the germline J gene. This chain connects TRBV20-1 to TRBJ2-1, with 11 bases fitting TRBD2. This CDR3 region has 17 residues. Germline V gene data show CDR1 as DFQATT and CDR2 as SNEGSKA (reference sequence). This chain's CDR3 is CGIQPASGRSSYNEQFF. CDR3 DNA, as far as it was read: TGCGGAATCCAGCCGGCTAGCGGGAGGAGCTCCTACAATGAG.

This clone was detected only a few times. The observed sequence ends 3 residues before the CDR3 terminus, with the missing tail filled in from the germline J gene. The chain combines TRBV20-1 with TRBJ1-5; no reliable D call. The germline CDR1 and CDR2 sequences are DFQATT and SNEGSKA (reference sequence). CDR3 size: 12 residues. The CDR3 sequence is CSARDQDYPQHF. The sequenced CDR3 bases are TGCAGTGCTAGAGATCAGGATTACCCC.

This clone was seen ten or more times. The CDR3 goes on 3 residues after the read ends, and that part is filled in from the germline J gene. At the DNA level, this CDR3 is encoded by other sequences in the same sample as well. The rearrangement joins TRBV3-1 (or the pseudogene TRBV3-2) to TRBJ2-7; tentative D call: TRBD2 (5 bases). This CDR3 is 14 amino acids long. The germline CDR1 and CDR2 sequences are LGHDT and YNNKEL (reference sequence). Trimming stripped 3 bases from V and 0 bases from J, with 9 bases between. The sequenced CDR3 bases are TGTGCCAGCAGCCAGGCGGGTAGCTCCTACGAG. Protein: CASSQAGSSYE. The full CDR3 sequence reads CASSQAGSSYEQYF.

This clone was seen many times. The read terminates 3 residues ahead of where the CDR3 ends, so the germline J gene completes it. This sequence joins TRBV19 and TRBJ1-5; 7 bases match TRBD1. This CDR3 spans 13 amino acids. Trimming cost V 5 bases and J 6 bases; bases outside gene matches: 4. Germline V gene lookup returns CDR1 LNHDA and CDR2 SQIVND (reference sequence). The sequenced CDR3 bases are TGTGCCAGTAGTCTCACAGGGGTTCAGCCC. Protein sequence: CASSLTGVQP. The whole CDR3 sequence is CASSLTGVQPQHF.

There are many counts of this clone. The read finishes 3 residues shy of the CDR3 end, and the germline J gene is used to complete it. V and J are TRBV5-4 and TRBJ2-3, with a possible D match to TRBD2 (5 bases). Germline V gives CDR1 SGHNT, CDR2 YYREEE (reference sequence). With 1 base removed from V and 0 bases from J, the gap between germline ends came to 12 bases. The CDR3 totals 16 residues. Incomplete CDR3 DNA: TGTGCCAGCAGCTTGAGGCGGGCAACTAGCACAGATACG. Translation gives CASSLRRATSTDT. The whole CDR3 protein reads CASSLRRATSTDTQYF. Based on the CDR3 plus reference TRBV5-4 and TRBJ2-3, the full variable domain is ETGVTQSPTHLIKTRGQQVTLRCSSQSGHNTVSWYQQALGQGPQFIFQYYREEENGRGNFPPRFSGLQFPNYSSELNVNALELDDSALYLCASSLRRATSTDTQYFGPGTRLTVL.

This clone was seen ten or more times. CDR3 amino acids: CASKPRPTGSSTDTQYF. The covered CDR3 bases are TGTGCCAGCAAACCCAGACCAACAGGGAGTAGCACAGATACG. The V call is TRBV6-2 or TRBV6-3, the J call TRBJ2-3, with D maybe TRBD1 (6 bases). Coverage ceases 3 residues before the CDR3 finishes, and the germline J gene fills in the end. The CDR3 extends over 17 amino acids. Germline CDR1 is MNHEY and CDR2 is SVGEGT. V lost 7 bases, J lost 0 bases, and 20 bases lay in between.

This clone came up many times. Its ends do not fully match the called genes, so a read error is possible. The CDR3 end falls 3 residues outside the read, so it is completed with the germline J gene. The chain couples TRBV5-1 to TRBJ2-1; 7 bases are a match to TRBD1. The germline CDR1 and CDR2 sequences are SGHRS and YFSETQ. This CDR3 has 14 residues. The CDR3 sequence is CASSLGQGYIEQFF. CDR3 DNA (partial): TGCGCCAGCAGCTTGGGACAGGGATACATTGAG. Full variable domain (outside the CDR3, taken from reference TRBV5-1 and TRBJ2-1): KAGVTQTPRYLIKTRGQQVTLSCSPISGHRSVSWYQQTPGQGLQFLFEYFSETQRNKGNFPGRFSGRQFSNSRSEMNVSTLELGDSALYLCASSLGQGYIEQFFGPGTRLTVL.

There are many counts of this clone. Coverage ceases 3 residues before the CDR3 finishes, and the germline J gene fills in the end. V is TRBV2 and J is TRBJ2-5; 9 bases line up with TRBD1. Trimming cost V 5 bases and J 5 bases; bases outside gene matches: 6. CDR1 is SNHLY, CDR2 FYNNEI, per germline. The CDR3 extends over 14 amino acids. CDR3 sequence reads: CASSRDREEETQYF. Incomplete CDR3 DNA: TGTGCCAGCAGTAGGGACAGGGAGGAGGAGACC.

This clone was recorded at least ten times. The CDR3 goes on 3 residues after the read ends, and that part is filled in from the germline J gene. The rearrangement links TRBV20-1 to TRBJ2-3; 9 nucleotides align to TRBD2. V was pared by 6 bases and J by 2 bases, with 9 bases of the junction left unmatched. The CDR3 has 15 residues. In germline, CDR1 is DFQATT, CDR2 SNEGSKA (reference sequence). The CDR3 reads CSARSREGFTDTQYF. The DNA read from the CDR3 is TGCAGTGCGCGCTCGCGGGAGGGATTCACAGATACG.

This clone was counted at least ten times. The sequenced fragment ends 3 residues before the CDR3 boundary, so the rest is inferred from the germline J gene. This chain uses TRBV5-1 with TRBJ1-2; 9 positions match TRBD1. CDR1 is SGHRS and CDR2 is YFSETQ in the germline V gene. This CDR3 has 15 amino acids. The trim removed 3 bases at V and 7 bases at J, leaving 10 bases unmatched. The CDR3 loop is CASSSTGGAGSGYTF. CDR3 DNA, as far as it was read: TGCGCCAGCAGCTCCACAGGGGGCGCAGGGAGTGGC. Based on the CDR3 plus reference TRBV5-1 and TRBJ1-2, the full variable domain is KAGVTQTPRYLIKTRGQQVTLSCSPISGHRSVSWYQQTPGQGLQFLFEYFSETQRNKGNFPGRFSGRQFSNSRSEMNVSTLELGDSALYLCASSSTGGAGSGYTFGSGTRLTVV.

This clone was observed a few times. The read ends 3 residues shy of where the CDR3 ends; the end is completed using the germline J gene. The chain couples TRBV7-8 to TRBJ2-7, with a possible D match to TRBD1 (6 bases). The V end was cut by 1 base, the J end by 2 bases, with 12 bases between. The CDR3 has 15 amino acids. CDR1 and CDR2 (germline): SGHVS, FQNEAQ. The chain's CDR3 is CASSLVAGVPYEQYF. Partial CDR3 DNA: TGTGCCAGCAGCTTAGTCGCAGGGGTCCCCTACGAG.

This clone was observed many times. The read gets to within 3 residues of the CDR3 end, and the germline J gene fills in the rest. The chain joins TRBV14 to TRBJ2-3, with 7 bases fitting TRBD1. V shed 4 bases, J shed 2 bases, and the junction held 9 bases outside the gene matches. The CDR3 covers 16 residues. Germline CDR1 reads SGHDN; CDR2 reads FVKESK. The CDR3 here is CASSPGTEIVTDTQYF. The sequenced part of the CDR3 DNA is TGTGCCAGCAGCCCCGGGACAGAAATCGTCACAGATACG.

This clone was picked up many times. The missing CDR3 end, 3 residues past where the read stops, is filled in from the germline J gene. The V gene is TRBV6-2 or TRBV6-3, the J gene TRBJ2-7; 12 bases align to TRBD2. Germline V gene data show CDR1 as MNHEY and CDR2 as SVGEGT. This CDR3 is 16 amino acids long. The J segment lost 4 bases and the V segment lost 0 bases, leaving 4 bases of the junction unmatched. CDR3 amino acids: CASSYSTSGSAYEQYF. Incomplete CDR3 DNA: TGTGCCAGCAGTTACTCGACTAGCGGGAGCGCTTACGAG.

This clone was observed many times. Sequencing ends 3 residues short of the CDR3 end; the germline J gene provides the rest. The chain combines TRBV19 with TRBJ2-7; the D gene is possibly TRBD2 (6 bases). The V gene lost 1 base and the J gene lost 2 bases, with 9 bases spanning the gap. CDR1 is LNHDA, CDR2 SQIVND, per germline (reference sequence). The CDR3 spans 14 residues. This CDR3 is CASSIAGGTYEQYF. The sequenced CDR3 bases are TGTGCCAGTAGTATAGCCGGCGGGACCTACGAG.

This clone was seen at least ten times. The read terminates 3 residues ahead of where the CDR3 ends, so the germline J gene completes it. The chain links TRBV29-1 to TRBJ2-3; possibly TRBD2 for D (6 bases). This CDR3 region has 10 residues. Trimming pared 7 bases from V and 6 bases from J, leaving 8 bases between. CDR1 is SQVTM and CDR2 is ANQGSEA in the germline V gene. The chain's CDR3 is CSGGGDTQYF. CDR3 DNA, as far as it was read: TGCAGCGGAGGAGGGGATACG.

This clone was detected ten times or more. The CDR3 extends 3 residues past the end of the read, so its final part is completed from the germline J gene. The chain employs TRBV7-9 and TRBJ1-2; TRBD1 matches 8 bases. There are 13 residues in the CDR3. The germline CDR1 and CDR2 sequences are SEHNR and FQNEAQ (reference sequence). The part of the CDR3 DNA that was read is TGTGCCAGCAGCTTGACAGGGGCGGGGGGC. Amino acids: CASSLTGAGG. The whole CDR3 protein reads CASSLTGAGGYTF.

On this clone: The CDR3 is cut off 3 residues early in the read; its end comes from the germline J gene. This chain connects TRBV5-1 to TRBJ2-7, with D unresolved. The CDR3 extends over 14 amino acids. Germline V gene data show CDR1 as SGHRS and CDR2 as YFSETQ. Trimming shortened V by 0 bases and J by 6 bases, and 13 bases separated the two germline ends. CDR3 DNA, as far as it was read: TGCGCCAGCAGCTTGGAGCCCCAGACGGGCGAG. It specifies CASSLEPQTGE. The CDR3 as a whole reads CASSLEPQTGEQYF.

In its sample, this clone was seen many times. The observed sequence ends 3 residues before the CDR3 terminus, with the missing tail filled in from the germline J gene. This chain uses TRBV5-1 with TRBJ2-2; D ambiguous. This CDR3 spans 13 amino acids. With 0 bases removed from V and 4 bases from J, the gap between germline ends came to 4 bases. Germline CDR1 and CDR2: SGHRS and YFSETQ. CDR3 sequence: CASSLAGTGELFF. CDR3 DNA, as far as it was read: TGCGCCAGCAGCTTGGCGGGCACCGGGGAG.

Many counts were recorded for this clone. The CDR3 region is CASSLVEGQGQGYTF. Partial CDR3 DNA: TGTGCCAGCAGCTTAGTGGAGGGACAGGGACAAGGC. The chain uses TRBV7-2 and TRBJ1-2; TRBD1 agrees at 9 bases. The read gets to within 3 residues of the CDR3 end, and the germline J gene fills in the rest. The CDR3 loop spans 15 amino acids. The germline gives CDR1 SGHTA, CDR2 FQGNSA.

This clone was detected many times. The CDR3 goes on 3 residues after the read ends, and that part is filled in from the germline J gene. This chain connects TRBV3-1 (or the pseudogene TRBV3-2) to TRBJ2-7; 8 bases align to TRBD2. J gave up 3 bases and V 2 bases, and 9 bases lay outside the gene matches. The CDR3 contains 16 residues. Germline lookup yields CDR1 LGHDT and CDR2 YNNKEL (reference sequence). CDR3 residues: CASSQSEFGRGYEQYF. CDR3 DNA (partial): TGTGCCAGCAGCCAAAGCGAATTCGGGAGGGGCTACGAG.

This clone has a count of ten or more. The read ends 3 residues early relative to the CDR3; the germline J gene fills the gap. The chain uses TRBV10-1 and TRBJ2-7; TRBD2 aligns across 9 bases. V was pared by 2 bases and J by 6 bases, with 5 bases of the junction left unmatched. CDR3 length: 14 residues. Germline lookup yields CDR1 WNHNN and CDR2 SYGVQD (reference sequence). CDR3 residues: CASSENSGSFEQYF. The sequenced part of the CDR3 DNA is TGCGCCAGCAGTGAGAATAGCGGGAGTTTCGAG.

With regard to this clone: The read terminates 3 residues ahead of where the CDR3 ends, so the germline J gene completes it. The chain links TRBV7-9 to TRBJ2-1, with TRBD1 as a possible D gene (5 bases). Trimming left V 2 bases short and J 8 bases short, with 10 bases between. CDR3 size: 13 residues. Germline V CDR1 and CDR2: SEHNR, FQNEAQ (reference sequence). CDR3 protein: CASSLRTLHEQFF. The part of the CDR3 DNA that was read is TGTGCCAGCAGCTTACGGACACTTCATGAG. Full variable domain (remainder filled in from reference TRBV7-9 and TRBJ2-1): DTGVSQNPRHKITKRGQNVTFRCDPISEHNRLYWYRQTLGQGPEFLTYFQNEAQLEKSRLLSDRFSAERPKGSFSTLEIQRTEQGDSAMYLCASSLRTLHEQFFGPGTRLTVL.

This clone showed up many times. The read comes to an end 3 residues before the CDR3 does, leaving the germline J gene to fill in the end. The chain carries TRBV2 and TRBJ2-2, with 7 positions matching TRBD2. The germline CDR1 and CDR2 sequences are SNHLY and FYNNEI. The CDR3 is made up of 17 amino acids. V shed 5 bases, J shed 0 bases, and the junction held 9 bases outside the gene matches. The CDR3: CASSSSRLAANTGELFF. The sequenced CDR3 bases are TGTGCCAGCAGTTCCAGTCGGCTAGCGGCGAACACCGGGGAG.

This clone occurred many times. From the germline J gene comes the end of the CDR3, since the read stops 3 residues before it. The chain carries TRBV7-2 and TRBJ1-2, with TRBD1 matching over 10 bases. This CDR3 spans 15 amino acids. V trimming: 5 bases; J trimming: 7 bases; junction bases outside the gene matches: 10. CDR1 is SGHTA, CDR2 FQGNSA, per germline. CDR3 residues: CASSPIRGQGFGYTF. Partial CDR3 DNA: TGTGCCAGCAGCCCAATCCGGGGACAGGGGTTTGGC.

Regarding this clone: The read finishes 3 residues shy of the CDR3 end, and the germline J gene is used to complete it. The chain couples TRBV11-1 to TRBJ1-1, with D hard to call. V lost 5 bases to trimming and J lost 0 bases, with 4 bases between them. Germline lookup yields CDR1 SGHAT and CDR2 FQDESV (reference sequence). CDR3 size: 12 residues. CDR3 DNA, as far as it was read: TGTGCCAGCAGCCTACTGAACACTGAA. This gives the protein CASSLLNTE. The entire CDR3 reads CASSLLNTEAFF. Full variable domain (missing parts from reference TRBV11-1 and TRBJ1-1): EAEVAQSPRYKITEKSQAVAFWCDPISGHATLYWYRQILGQGPELLVQFQDESVVDDSQLPKDRFSAERLKGVDSTLKIQPAELGDSAMYLCASSLLNTEAFFGQGTRLTVV.

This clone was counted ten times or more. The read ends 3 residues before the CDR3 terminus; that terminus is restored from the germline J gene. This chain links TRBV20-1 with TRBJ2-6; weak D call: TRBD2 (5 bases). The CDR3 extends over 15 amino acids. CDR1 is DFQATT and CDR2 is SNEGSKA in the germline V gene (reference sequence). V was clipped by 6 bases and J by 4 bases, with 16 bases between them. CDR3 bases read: TGCAGTGCCGCCACTAGGACGTCCGGGGCCAACGTC. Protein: CSAATRTSGANV. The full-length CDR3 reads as CSAATRTSGANVLTF.

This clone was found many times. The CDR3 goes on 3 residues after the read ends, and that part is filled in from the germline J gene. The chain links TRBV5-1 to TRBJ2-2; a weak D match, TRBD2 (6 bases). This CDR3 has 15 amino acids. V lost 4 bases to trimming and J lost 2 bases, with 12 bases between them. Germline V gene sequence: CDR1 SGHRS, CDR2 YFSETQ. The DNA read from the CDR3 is TGCGCCAGCAGCATGGGAGGTTCTAACACCGGGGAG. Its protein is CASSMGGSNTGE. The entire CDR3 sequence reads CASSMGGSNTGELFF.